This record looks at one TCR beta chain sequence and its context. V dropped 10 bases and J dropped 3; count of bases not matched to a gene: 5. CDR1 is MDHEN and CDR2 is SYDVKM in the germline V gene. The CDR3 is made up of 13 amino acids. This sample stems from a study of blood T cell repertoires in COVID-19. Original processing notes: Estimates of nucleated cell counts were drawn from the amplification of reference gene primers. The method was immunoSEQ multiplex PCR; TCRdb's version includes in-frame clones alone and lacks a portion of them. The DNA gave D and trimming, while V, J and clone size come from that table. The table includes about 90,000 clones, approximately 92% detected once.

This sequence originates from a woman aged 55-70 years with active COVID-19. Sample: peripheral blood. The V and J genes are TRBV28 and TRBJ2-5; 10 bases agree with TRBD1. The CDR3 sequence is CATSGQGKETQYF. The CDR3 region has the DNA TGTGCCACTTCGGGACAGGGGAAAGAGACCCAGTACTTC. Supplemented by reference TRBV28 and TRBJ2-5, the full variable domain reads DVKVTQSSRYLVKRTGEKVFLECVQDMDHENMFWYRQDPGLGLRLIYFSYDVKMKEKGDIPEGYSVSREKKERFSLILESASTNQTSMYLCATSGQGKETQYFGPGTRLLVL.